This T cell receptor beta chain was identified in a study of T-cell reconstitution after alpha-beta-depleted transplantation in children. V lost 4 bases and J lost 2; bases outside the gene matches: 4. Germline lookup yields CDR1 LGHNA and CDR2 YNFKEQ. This CDR3 is built from 15 residues. Unique molecular identifiers were built into the TCRbeta library. Via MiXCR, TCRdb re-called the PCR reads, giving one row per CDR3 protein. This table has nearly 400,000 distinct CDR3 sequences, over 20% appearing once. This clonotype was detected ten times or more. This specimen consisted of PBMCs from the stem cell graft donor, obtained from the stem cell graft. The chain recombines TRBV4-2 with TRBJ2-1; 8 nucleotides align to TRBD2. The TCR originated in a human donor who donated a stem cell graft to a child with acute myeloid leukemia. This chain's CDR3 is CASSPAGATYNEQFF. Here the CDR3 DNA reads TGTGCCAGCAGCCCAGCGGGAGCAACCTACAATGAGCAGTTCTTC.